The next 2 T cell receptor beta chains were all read from a single sample in a study of cytomegalovirus exposure and HLA in healthy donors (TCRdb year 2017). The library was produced with the immunoSEQ multiplex PCR assay. For the multiplex PCR, a mixture combining 60 forward primers for TCR Vbeta segments and 13 reverse primers for TCR Jbeta segments was used. Not all clones reach the TCRdb copy of this immuneACCESS table, which keeps in-frame sequences only. Checked studies attribute under half of the gap to unresolved V genes and leave the rest unexplained. Present in this sample are 50,000 or so clones, approximately 77% of which were seen just once. The top ten clonotypes cover around 10% of the sample. The sample taken for sequencing was PBMCs. The source of these receptors is a woman between 45 and 65 years old in good health and CMV-seronegative.

This clone was observed once. The chain employs TRBV30 and TRBJ2-1, with 8 bases that match TRBD2. CDR3 length: 15 residues. With 0 bases clipped from V and 3 bases from J, the junction kept 4 bases outside the gene matches. Germline CDR1 reads GTSNPN; CDR2 reads SVGIG (reference sequence). The CDR3 nucleotides read TGTGCCTGGAGTGTACAACGGGGGGGCTACAATGAGCAGTTCTTC. It is translated as CAWSVQRGGYNEQFF.

This sequence joins TRBV29-1 and TRBJ1-2; the D gene is possibly TRBD1 (5 bases). Germline CDR1 reads SQVTM; CDR2 reads ANQGSEA. The CDR3 totals 11 residues. Trimming pared 7 bases from V and 5 bases from J, leaving 11 bases between. The CDR3 sequence: CSAVGGYGYTF. The CDR3 coding sequence is TGCAGCGCGGTGGGGGGTTATGGCTACACCTTC.